The 6 T cell receptor beta chains below all came from one sample that was sequenced in a study of cytomegalovirus exposure and HLA in healthy donors. In the PCR, 60 Vbeta and 13 Jbeta primers were used. Using immunoSEQ multiplex PCR, the repertoire was profiled, and TCRdb retains in-frame clones only, with some absent. This sample has about 86,000 clones, with about two thirds found just once. Sequencing was performed on PBMCs. Every receptor here comes from a man in his 60s in good health and CMV-seronegative.

This clone was detected a few times. CDR3 DNA: TGTGCCAGCACAGCCGAACGTAAACAGGGGAGAGAGACCCAGTACTTC. Translated, it gives CASTAERKQGRETQYF. J is TRBJ2-5 and V is TRBV2; 7 positions match TRBD1. Trimming at V came to 7 bases and at J to 4 bases, leaving 15 bases not matched to a gene. The CDR3 extends over 16 amino acids. Germline CDR1 reads SNHLY; CDR2 reads FYNNEI.

The rearrangement uses TRBV6-5 and TRBJ2-5; D remains ambiguous. The V end lost 2 bases, the J end lost 1 base, and 8 bases lay between the germline ends. The V gene's germline CDR1 is MNHEY and CDR2 SVGAGI. The CDR3 is 14 amino acids. The CDR3 DNA reads TGTGCCAGCAGTTACCAAGACACCCAAGAGACCCAGTACTTC. Translating gives CASSYQDTQETQYF.

The chain links TRBV7-2 to TRBJ2-5; 7 bases align to TRBD1. The CDR3 consists of 16 residues. The V segment lost 5 bases and the J segment 1 base; nucleotides outside the gene matches: 10. CDR1 SGHTA and CDR2 FQGNSA come from the germline V gene. Here the CDR3 reads CASSQMTGTAQETQYF. The DNA for the CDR3 is TGTGCCAGCAGCCAAATGACCGGGACAGCCCAAGAGACCCAGTACTTC.

The V gene is TRBV5-1, the J gene TRBJ1-3; 8 positions match TRBD1. The CDR3 runs 16 residues. Germline loops: CDR1 SGHRS, CDR2 YFSETQ. V was clipped by 3 bases and J by 0 bases; unmatched bases: 5. CDR3: CASSSDRAGSGNTIYF. Here the CDR3 DNA reads TGCGCCAGCAGCTCGGACAGGGCCGGCTCTGGAAACACCATATATTTT.

The rearrangement links TRBV4-1 to TRBJ2-3, with TRBD2 matching 7 bases. This CDR3 spans 12 amino acids. Germline CDR1 and CDR2: MGHRA and YSYEKL. The V and J ends lost 8 bases and 6 bases, in that order; junction bases with no gene match: 5. CDR3 DNA: TGCGCCAGCGGGGTCGGGAGGGATACGCAGTATTTT. Translating gives CASGVGRDTQYF.

CDR3 loop: CASSFQVQETQYF. CDR3 nucleotide sequence: TGCGCCAGCAGCTTCCAGGTTCAAGAGACCCAGTACTTC. V and J are TRBV5-1 and TRBJ2-5; the D is unclear. Germline V gene sequence: CDR1 SGHRS, CDR2 YFSETQ. V dropped 2 bases and J dropped 2 bases, with 7 bases sitting between them. This CDR3 spans 13 amino acids.